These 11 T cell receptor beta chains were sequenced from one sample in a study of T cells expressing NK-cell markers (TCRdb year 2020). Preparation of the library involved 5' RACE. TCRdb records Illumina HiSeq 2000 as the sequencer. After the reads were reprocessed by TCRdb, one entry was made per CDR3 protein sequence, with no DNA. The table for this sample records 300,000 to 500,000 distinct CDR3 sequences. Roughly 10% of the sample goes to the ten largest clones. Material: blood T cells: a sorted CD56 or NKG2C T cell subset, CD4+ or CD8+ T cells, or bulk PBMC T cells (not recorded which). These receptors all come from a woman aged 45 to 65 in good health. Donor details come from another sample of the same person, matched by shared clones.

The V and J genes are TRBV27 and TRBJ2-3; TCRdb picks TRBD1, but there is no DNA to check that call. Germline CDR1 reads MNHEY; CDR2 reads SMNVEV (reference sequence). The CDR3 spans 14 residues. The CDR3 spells CATATGAFTDTQYF.

The CDR3: CSAREPQNSNQPQHF. The gene calls are TRBV20-1 and TRBJ1-5. CDR3 length equals 15 residues. Germline loops: CDR1 DFQATT, CDR2 SNEGSKA (reference sequence).

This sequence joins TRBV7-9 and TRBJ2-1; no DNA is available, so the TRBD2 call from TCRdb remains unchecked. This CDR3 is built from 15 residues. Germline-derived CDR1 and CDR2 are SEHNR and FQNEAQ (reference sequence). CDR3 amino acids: CASSLFGFRANEQFF.

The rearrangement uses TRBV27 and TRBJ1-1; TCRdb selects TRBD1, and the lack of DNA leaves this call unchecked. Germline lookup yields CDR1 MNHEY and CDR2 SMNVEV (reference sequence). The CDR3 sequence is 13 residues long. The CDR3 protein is CASRKTENTEAFF.

The CDR3 loop is CASSTGGASGDEQYF. This sequence joins TRBV11-2 and TRBJ2-7; TCRdb indicates TRBD2, and absent DNA this call remains unverified. CDR1 is SGHAT and CDR2 is FQNNGV in the germline V gene. The CDR3 totals 15 residues. Together with reference TRBV11-2 and TRBJ2-7, the CDR3 gives the full variable domain: EAGVAQSPRYKIIEKRQSVAFWCNPISGHATLYWYQQILGQGPKLLIQFQNNGVVDDSQLPKDRFSAERLKGVDSTLKIQPAKLEDSAVYLCASSTGGASGDEQYFGPGTRLTVT.

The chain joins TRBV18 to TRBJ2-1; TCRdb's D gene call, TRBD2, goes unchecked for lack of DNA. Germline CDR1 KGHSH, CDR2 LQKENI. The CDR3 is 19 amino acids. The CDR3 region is CASSPLGTSGSSSYNEQFF.

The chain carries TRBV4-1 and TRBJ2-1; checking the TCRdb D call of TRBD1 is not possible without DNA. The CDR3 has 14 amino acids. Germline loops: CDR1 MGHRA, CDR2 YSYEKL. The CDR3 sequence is CASSQVGAEYEQFF.

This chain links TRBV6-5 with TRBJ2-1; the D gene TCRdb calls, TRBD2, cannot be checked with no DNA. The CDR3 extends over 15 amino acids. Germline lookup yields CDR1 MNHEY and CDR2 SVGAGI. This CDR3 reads CASSYPLAGANEQFF.

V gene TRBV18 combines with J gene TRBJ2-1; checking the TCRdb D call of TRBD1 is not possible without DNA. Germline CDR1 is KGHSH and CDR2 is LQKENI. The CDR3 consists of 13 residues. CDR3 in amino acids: CASSPGAYNEQFF.

This CDR3 is CASSLASGSGGDTQYF. This chain connects TRBV5-6 to TRBJ2-3; the TRBD2 assignment by TCRdb is unverifiable without DNA. The CDR3 length is 16 residues. The germline gives CDR1 SGHDT, CDR2 YYEEEE.

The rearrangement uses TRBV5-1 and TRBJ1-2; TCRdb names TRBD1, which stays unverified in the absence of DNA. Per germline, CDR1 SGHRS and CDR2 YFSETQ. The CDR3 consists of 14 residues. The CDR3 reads CASTPLRGDYGYTF.